This is a list of T cell receptor beta chains from one sample in a study of T cells in Graves' hyperthyroidism and ophthalmopathy. TCRdb processed the multiplex PCR reads anew with MiXCR; each CDR3 protein has one entry. The sample lists more than 600,000 distinct CDR3 sequences; 16% were seen once. The specimen was blood. The receptors originated from a man aged 18-30 years with Graves' hyperthyroidism. Each CDR3 is given with its conserved first and last residue. Some rows mark clone size as missing; the rest say once, few, many or name a class of expanded clone.

16	-	TRBV12-5	CASARKWVGGVETQYF
14	-	TRBV5-5	CASSNDRPPDTQYF
15	few	TRBV6-5	CASSYAGGPQETQYF
18	few	TRBV6-2/TRBV6-3	CASRKARTSGRSRYEQYF
15	-	TRBV4-2	CASSHDSGSRNEQFF
15	many	TRBV12-3/TRBV12-4	CASTPGGAGANVLTF
15	once	TRBV24-1	CATSEKDRDHYGYTF
18	few	TRBV4-1	CASSQERASGTYRGTQYF
14	-	TRBV20-1	CSARGDGSTDTQYF
17	many	TRBV7-2	CASSLGPGLAANNEQFF
14	-	TRBV5-1	CASSLRLAGAEQYF
14	few	TRBV20-1	CSARDQTSYNEQFF
12	few	TRBV28	CASSLTAPAQYF
14	few	TRBV11-1	CASSPRQDHTEAFF
14	-	TRBV24-1	CATSEPRTDQPQHF
13	-	TRBV20-1	CSARVTHTGELFF
14	-	TRBV27	CASSSGRGSQPQHF
16	-	TRBV28	CASSSLGGFAGNTIYF
16	many	TRBV28	CASSSTLGTSRMELFF
15	many	TRBV6-2/TRBV6-3	CASSSPRDRFYGYTF
13	-	TRBV7-9	CAVRLANTGELFF
13	many	TRBV12-3/TRBV12-4	CASSFSSTYEQYF